This passage covers 5 T cell receptor beta chains from one sample sequenced in a study of shared clonotypes between healthy human individuals. The table came from immunoSEQ multiplex PCR; TCRdb's copy has only in-frame clones and leaves some out. The sample includes 1.6 million or so clones, just under 99% seen only once; the top ten take 0.36%. Sequencing was carried out using naive CD4+ T cells sorted from blood. Subset of the sample: CD45RA+ positively selected. The receptor set was obtained from a young man in good health.

The rearrangement links TRBV28 to TRBJ2-1; D is ambiguous. This CDR3 spans 16 amino acids. In germline, CDR1 is MDHEN, CDR2 SYDVKM. The V end was cut by 4 bases, the J end by 2 bases, with 15 bases between. The CDR3: CASSSADRIPYNEQFF. In nucleotides, the CDR3 is TGTGCCAGCAGTTCTGCAGACCGAATACCCTACAATGAGCAGTTCTTC. The entire variable domain, with the rest obtained from reference TRBV28 and TRBJ2-1, is as follows: DVKVTQSSRYLVKRTGEKVFLECVQDMDHENMFWYRQDPGLGLRLIYFSYDVKMKEKGDIPEGYSVSREKKERFSLILESASTNQTSMYLCASSSADRIPYNEQFFGPGTRLTVL.

The rearrangement links TRBV14 to TRBJ2-1; D is ambiguous. The CDR3 loop spans 11 amino acids. Looked up from germline, CDR1 is SGHDN and CDR2 is FVKESK. V lost 1 base and J lost 10, with 5 bases in between. The CDR3 DNA reads as TGTGCCAGCAGCCAAGTTGGAGAGCAGTTCTTC. It codes for CASSQVGEQFF.

This CDR3 reads CASSLGRGAAAEQYF. The CDR3 DNA reads TGTGCCAGCAGCTTAGGGAGGGGGGCCGCCGCCGAGCAGTACTTC. The chain joins TRBV7-2 to TRBJ2-7; D assignment may be TRBD1 or TRBD2 (6 bases each). V was trimmed by 1 base and J by 6 bases, leaving 16 bases between them. The CDR3 has 15 amino acids. Germline CDR1 is SGHTA and CDR2 is FQGNSA.

The chain has TRBV5-4 and TRBJ1-2; 10 positions agree with TRBD1. V shed 2 bases and J 2 bases; nucleotides not matched to a gene: 9. This CDR3 spans 17 amino acids. CDR1 is SGHNT and CDR2 is YYREEE in the germline V gene (reference sequence). The DNA of the CDR3 is TGTGCCAGCAGCTTCAGACAGGGGGCCAAGGGGAACTATGGCTACACCTTC. This translates into CASSFRQGAKGNYGYTF.

V is TRBV9 and J is TRBJ1-1; 8 positions match TRBD1. The CDR3 consists of 15 residues. CDR1 and CDR2 (germline): SGDLS, YYNGEE. Trimming took 0 bases from V and 6 from J; bases not matched to a gene: 7. The CDR3 DNA sequence: TGTGCCAGCAGCGTAGGGACAGGGAATGTCCCTGAAGCTTTCTTT. The encoded protein is CASSVGTGNVPEAFF.